The 8 T cell receptor beta chains below come from one sample, sequenced in a study of human T cells and chemical hapten exposure. Treatment defined: therapeutic diphenylcyclopropenone sensitization with weekly scalp DPC. The library labeled individual cDNA molecules by adding unique molecular identifiers to them. One entry per CDR3 protein results from TCRdb running MiXCR on the reads. The table lists around 5,000 distinct CDR3 sequences, approximately 60% of them singletons. The sample here was whole blood, taken before DPC sensitization or 2, 6, or about 24 weeks after (not recorded which). The receptors shown here come from an adult with alopecia areata. Some clones in this sample may be carry-over from other donors' samples. This table probably holds off-target reads from a library built for another chain.

This clonotype was recorded only once. J is TRBJ2-1 and V is TRBV3-1; TRBD2 aligns across 12 bases. This CDR3 comprises 15 residues. CDR1 and CDR2 from the germline V gene are LGHDT and YNNKEL (reference sequence). Trimming took 1 base from V and 9 from J; bases not matched to a gene: 4. The CDR3 protein is CASSQGLAGAAEQFF. Here the CDR3 DNA reads TGTGCCAGCAGCCAAGGACTAGCGGGAGCCGCTGAGCAGTTCTTC.

This clonotype has just one count. V is TRBV29-1 and J is TRBJ2-7; TRBD1 is a possible D gene (5 bases). This CDR3 region has 12 residues. The V end was cut by 7 bases, the J end by 0 bases, with 10 bases between. From germline, CDR1 is SQVTM and CDR2 ANQGSEA. DNA of the CDR3: TGCAGCGGCCTGGACACCTCCTACGAGCAGTACTTC. Translated: CSGLDTSYEQYF.

This rearrangement joins TRBV12-3 or TRBV12-4 to TRBJ2-5; 12 positions match TRBD1. Germline trimming cut 6 bases from V and 1 base from J; bases unmatched to any gene: 3. The CDR3 is made up of 15 amino acids. CDR3 region: CASSLGQGAQETQYF. In DNA form, the CDR3 reads TGTGCCAGCAGCCTGGGACAGGGGGCCCAAGAGACCCAGTACTTC.

In its sample, this clonotype was seen a few times. The gene calls are TRBV7-9 and TRBJ2-1; TRBD2 matches 9 bases. This CDR3 has 17 residues. The germline CDR1 and CDR2 sequences are SEHNR and FQNEAQ (reference sequence). The V gene end was trimmed by 2 bases and the J gene end by 7 bases; junction bases not matched to a gene: 12. This CDR3 is CASSLRKIAGAGNEQFF. The CDR3 nucleotides read TGTGCCAGCAGCTTAAGGAAAATAGCGGGAGCCGGAAATGAGCAGTTCTTC.

The V and J genes are TRBV20-1 and TRBJ2-7; weak D call: TRBD2 (5 bases). Deletions cut 1 base from V and 3 bases from J, with 13 bases between. CDR3 length equals 14 residues. The germline gives CDR1 DFQATT, CDR2 SNEGSKA (reference sequence). The CDR3: CSARGTTKGYEQYF. CDR3 in DNA: TGCAGTGCTAGAGGTACGACTAAGGGCTACGAGCAGTACTTC.

The chain links TRBV12-3 or TRBV12-4 to TRBJ2-3; either TRBD1 or TRBD2 may fit D (7 bases each). This CDR3 is built from 17 residues. Trimming cost V 6 bases and J 0 bases, with 19 bases left between them. CDR3: CASSRGGGSLSTDTQYF. The CDR3 bases are TGTGCCAGCAGCCGAGGGGGCGGGAGTCTCAGCACAGATACGCAGTATTTT.

This clonotype has more than one count but fewer than ten. The chain recombines TRBV7-8 with TRBJ2-5; D possibly uses TRBD1 or TRBD2 (5 bases each). CDR3 length: 14 residues. Germline V lookup: CDR1 SGHVS, CDR2 FQNEAQ. V gave up 3 bases and J gave up 4 bases, with 12 bases separating them. Written as DNA, the CDR3 is TGTGCCAGCAGCTTGTCGGGGCGCCCAGAGACCCAGTACTTC. This sequence encodes CASSLSGRPETQYF. The full variable domain, its missing parts supplied by reference TRBV7-8 and TRBJ2-5, is GAGVSQSPRYKVAKRGQDVALRCDPISGHVSLFWYQQALGQGPEFLTYFQNEAQLDKSGLPSDRFFAERPEGSVSTLKIQRTQQEDSAVYLCASSLSGRPETQYFGPGTRLLVL.

This clonotype was observed a few times. The gene calls are TRBV10-3 and TRBJ1-1, with D possibly matching TRBD1 (6 bases). Trimming removed 3 bases from V and 5 bases from J, with 16 bases in between. The length of the CDR3 is 15 residues. CDR1 is ENHRY and CDR2 is SYGVKD in the germline V gene. The CDR3 loop is CAISDTDSRRTEAFF. In nucleotides, the CDR3 is TGTGCCATCAGTGACACGGACAGCCGGAGGACTGAAGCTTTCTTT.